A selection of T cell receptor beta chains follows, all from one sample in a study of T cell responses to AZD1222 COVID-19 vaccine. Repertoires were generated with immunoSEQ multiplex PCR, while TCRdb's copy carries only in-frame clones and drops some. The table includes 150,000 to 200,000 clones, over 75% detected once. Sequencing used peripheral blood, obtained on day 0 of AZD1222 vaccination. All receptors come from an adult in good health. The CDR3 runs from the conserved cysteine through the conserved F or W. The order of the fields is V gene, clone size, D gene, J gene, CDR3 protein, CDR3 DNA. D genes are given only for firm matches. Clone size is stated in some rows and not others, as once, few, many or a class when expanded.

v_call: TRBV10-1
clone_size: -
d_call: TRBD1
j_call: TRBJ2-7
cdr3_aa: CASGGHYRGHEQYF
cdr3_nt: TGCGCCAGCGGGGGACACTACAGGGGCCACGAGCAGTACTTC

v_call: TRBV12-5
clone_size: once
d_call: -
j_call: TRBJ1-2
cdr3_aa: CASGFAGADYGYTF
cdr3_nt: TGTGCTAGTGGCTTCGCGGGGGCGGACTATGGCTACACCTTC

v_call: TRBV4-2
clone_size: -
d_call: -
j_call: TRBJ2-2
cdr3_aa: CATRTASNTGELFF
cdr3_nt: TGTGCCACCCGGACGGCCTCGAACACCGGGGAGCTGTTTTTT

v_call: TRBV4-2
clone_size: -
d_call: -
j_call: TRBJ2-7
cdr3_aa: CASSQVWTETYEQYF
cdr3_nt: TGTGCCAGCAGCCAAGTCTGGACGGAAACCTACGAGCAGTACTTC

v_call: TRBV29-1
clone_size: -
d_call: -
j_call: TRBJ1-2
cdr3_aa: CSVDWDINYGYTF
cdr3_nt: TGCAGCGTTGATTGGGACATAAACTATGGCTACACCTTC

v_call: TRBV5-4
clone_size: -
d_call: -
j_call: TRBJ2-3
cdr3_aa: CASTAPGGNTDTQYF
cdr3_nt: TGTGCCAGCACCGCCCCCGGGGGAAATACAGATACGCAGTATTTT

v_call: TRBV6-1
clone_size: -
d_call: -
j_call: TRBJ2-1
cdr3_aa: CASSEFPDYNEQFF
cdr3_nt: TGTGCCAGCAGTGAATTCCCCGACTACAATGAGCAGTTCTTC

v_call: TRBV27
clone_size: -
d_call: -
j_call: TRBJ2-1
cdr3_aa: CASSLFSTTLYNEQFF
cdr3_nt: TGTGCCAGCAGTTTATTTTCTACCACGCTCTACAATGAGCAGTTCTTC

v_call: TRBV10-3
clone_size: -
d_call: -
j_call: TRBJ1-1
cdr3_aa: CAISESTGASEAFF
cdr3_nt: TGTGCCATCAGTGAGTCGACGGGGGCCTCTGAAGCTTTCTTT

v_call: TRBV5-1
clone_size: -
d_call: -
j_call: TRBJ2-4
cdr3_aa: CASSLDIAGPKYF
cdr3_nt: TGCGCCAGCAGCTTGGACATCGCGGGGCCCAAGTACTTC

v_call: TRBV9
clone_size: -
d_call: -
j_call: TRBJ2-1
cdr3_aa: CASSVDESSYNEQFF
cdr3_nt: TGTGCCAGCAGCGTAGATGAGAGTTCCTACAATGAGCAGTTCTTC

v_call: TRBV11-2
clone_size: -
d_call: TRBD1
j_call: TRBJ1-4
cdr3_aa: CASRDSGTGFANEKLFF
cdr3_nt: TGTGCCAGCCGCGACTCCGGGACAGGGTTCGCCAATGAAAAACTGTTTTTT

v_call: TRBV7-2
clone_size: -
d_call: -
j_call: TRBJ1-2
cdr3_aa: CASSRAGVSTLYGYTF
cdr3_nt: TGTGCCAGCAGTCGGGCAGGGGTATCAACCCTCTATGGCTACACCTTC

v_call: TRBV6-5
clone_size: -
d_call: -
j_call: TRBJ1-6
cdr3_aa: CASSSDPGYNSPLHF
cdr3_nt: TGTGCCAGCAGCTCTGATCCCGGGTATAATTCACCCCTCCACTTT

v_call: TRBV29-1
clone_size: -
d_call: -
j_call: TRBJ1-2
cdr3_aa: CSVGLEYYGYTF
cdr3_nt: TGCAGCGTTGGCTTGGAATACTATGGCTACACCTTC

v_call: TRBV7-9
clone_size: -
d_call: TRBD1
j_call: TRBJ1-6
cdr3_aa: CASSPGGSPLHF
cdr3_nt: TGTGCCAGCAGCCCAGGGGGGTCACCCCTCCACTTT

v_call: TRBV3-1/TRBV3-2
clone_size: -
d_call: TRBD2
j_call: TRBJ2-1
cdr3_aa: CASSQDPGGGAGEQFF
cdr3_nt: TGTGCCAGCAGCCAAGATCCCGGCGGGGGGGCCGGGGAGCAGTTCTTC

v_call: TRBV9
clone_size: -
d_call: -
j_call: TRBJ2-1
cdr3_aa: CASQYGNEQFF
cdr3_nt: TGTGCCTCCCAGTATGGCAATGAGCAGTTCTTC

v_call: TRBV6-1
clone_size: -
d_call: -
j_call: TRBJ1-1
cdr3_aa: CASSEAWGVPEAFF
cdr3_nt: TGTGCCAGCAGTGAAGCTTGGGGGGTACCTGAAGCTTTCTTT

v_call: TRBV10-1
clone_size: few
d_call: -
j_call: TRBJ2-5
cdr3_aa: CASSVAGPRETQYF
cdr3_nt: TGCGCCAGCAGTGTGGCGGGGCCGAGAGAGACCCAGTACTTC

v_call: TRBV5-1
clone_size: -
d_call: TRBD2
j_call: TRBJ2-5
cdr3_aa: CASSVRRLAGGLETQYF
cdr3_nt: TGCGCCAGCAGCGTACGTCGACTAGCGGGGGGGTTAGAGACCCAGTACTTC

v_call: TRBV14
clone_size: -
d_call: -
j_call: TRBJ2-3
cdr3_aa: CASSLSPDTQYF
cdr3_nt: TGTGCCAGCAGCCTTTCGCCAGATACGCAGTATTTT

v_call: TRBV12-3/TRBV12-4
clone_size: -
d_call: TRBD1
j_call: TRBJ1-5
cdr3_aa: CASSRTGSQPQHF
cdr3_nt: TGTGCCAGCAGTCGGACAGGGAGTCAGCCCCAGCATTTT

v_call: TRBV5-5
clone_size: -
d_call: -
j_call: TRBJ1-1
cdr3_aa: CASNPLMGGPPEAFF
cdr3_nt: TGTGCCAGCAATCCCCTTATGGGGGGCCCTCCTGAAGCTTTCTTT

v_call: TRBV12-3/TRBV12-4
clone_size: -
d_call: -
j_call: TRBJ2-7
cdr3_aa: CASSRAGVRMQYF
cdr3_nt: TGTGCCAGCAGTCGCGCCGGGGTCCGGATGCAGTACTTC

v_call: TRBV11-3
clone_size: -
d_call: TRBD1
j_call: TRBJ2-5
cdr3_aa: CASSLGLGQGLGETQYF
cdr3_nt: TGTGCCAGCAGCTTAGGCCTGGGACAGGGATTGGGAGAGACCCAGTACTTC

v_call: TRBV4-3
clone_size: -
d_call: -
j_call: TRBJ2-7
cdr3_aa: CASSQDLTDEFYEQYF
cdr3_nt: TGCGCCAGCAGCCAAGATCTTACGGACGAATTCTACGAGCAGTACTTC

v_call: TRBV9
clone_size: -
d_call: -
j_call: TRBJ2-5
cdr3_aa: CASSVTDGTQETQYF
cdr3_nt: TGTGCCAGCAGCGTTACGGACGGAACTCAAGAGACCCAGTACTTC

v_call: TRBV12-3/TRBV12-4
clone_size: -
d_call: -
j_call: TRBJ2-7
cdr3_aa: CASSAGPWEQYF
cdr3_nt: TGTGCCAGCAGCGCAGGACCCTGGGAGCAGTACTTC

v_call: TRBV27
clone_size: -
d_call: -
j_call: TRBJ1-6
cdr3_aa: CASSSKTGSSYNSPLHF
cdr3_nt: TGTGCCAGCAGTTCGAAAACAGGGAGCTCCTATAATTCACCCCTCCACTTT

v_call: TRBV10-3
clone_size: once
d_call: TRBD1
j_call: TRBJ2-3
cdr3_aa: CAISTHPLGQGASDTQYF
cdr3_nt: TGTGCCATCAGCACCCACCCCCTTGGACAGGGGGCATCAGATACGCAGTATTTT

v_call: TRBV7-9
clone_size: -
d_call: -
j_call: TRBJ2-7
cdr3_aa: CASSCSDCYFSYEQYF
cdr3_nt: TGTGCCAGCAGCTGCTCGGACTGCTACTTCTCCTACGAGCAGTACTTC

v_call: TRBV7-3
clone_size: -
d_call: TRBD1
j_call: TRBJ2-5
cdr3_aa: CASSQTGGGEETQYF
cdr3_nt: TGTGCCAGCAGCCAAACAGGGGGCGGGGAGGAGACCCAGTACTTC

v_call: TRBV27
clone_size: -
d_call: TRBD1
j_call: TRBJ1-1
cdr3_aa: CASRRQGRPSEAFF
cdr3_nt: TGTGCCAGCAGACGACAGGGCCGGCCATCCGAAGCTTTCTTT

v_call: TRBV6-2/TRBV6-3
clone_size: -
d_call: TRBD1
j_call: TRBJ1-2
cdr3_aa: CASSYSRTGGNYGYTF
cdr3_nt: TGTGCCAGCAGTTACTCGAGGACAGGGGGGAACTATGGCTACACCTTC

v_call: TRBV7-9
clone_size: -
d_call: -
j_call: TRBJ1-1
cdr3_aa: CASSPRTTLEAFF
cdr3_nt: TGTGCCAGCAGCCCCCGGACTACACTGGAAGCTTTCTTT

v_call: TRBV6-5
clone_size: once
d_call: -
j_call: TRBJ2-5
cdr3_aa: CASRGVDWSVAQYF
cdr3_nt: TGTGCCAGCAGGGGGGTCGACTGGTCCGTGGCCCAGTACTTC

v_call: TRBV9
clone_size: -
d_call: -
j_call: TRBJ1-2
cdr3_aa: CASSVEGTTNYGYTF
cdr3_nt: TGTGCCAGCAGCGTAGAGGGGACAACTAACTATGGCTACACCTTC

v_call: TRBV4-3
clone_size: -
d_call: -
j_call: TRBJ1-2
cdr3_aa: CASSQGTDYGYTF
cdr3_nt: TGCGCCAGCAGCCAAGGGACAGACTATGGCTACACCTTC

v_call: TRBV7-9
clone_size: -
d_call: -
j_call: TRBJ2-5
cdr3_aa: CASTESETQYF
cdr3_nt: TGTGCCAGCACGGAGTCAGAGACCCAGTACTTC

v_call: TRBV6-1
clone_size: -
d_call: -
j_call: TRBJ2-5
cdr3_aa: CASSEGGNLRETQYF
cdr3_nt: TGTGCCAGCAGTGAAGGGGGTAATCTTCGGGAGACCCAGTACTTC

v_call: TRBV10-1
clone_size: -
d_call: TRBD2
j_call: TRBJ2-3
cdr3_aa: CASSESSGGRGDTQYF
cdr3_nt: TGCGCCAGCAGCGAGAGTAGCGGGGGGCGGGGAGATACGCAGTATTTT

v_call: TRBV12-3/TRBV12-4
clone_size: once
d_call: -
j_call: TRBJ2-5
cdr3_aa: CASSHRDGETQYF
cdr3_nt: TGTGCCAGCAGCCACCGGGACGGGGAGACCCAGTACTTC

v_call: TRBV18
clone_size: -
d_call: -
j_call: TRBJ1-2
cdr3_aa: CASSLGGGELTNYGGYTF
cdr3_nt: TGTGCCAGCTCACTGGGAGGGGGAGAATTAACCAACTATGGAGGCTACACCTTC

v_call: TRBV5-5
clone_size: -
d_call: TRBD1
j_call: TRBJ2-7
cdr3_aa: CASSSGTAGYEQYF
cdr3_nt: TGTGCCAGCAGCTCCGGGACAGCAGGATACGAGCAGTACTTC

v_call: TRBV20-1
clone_size: -
d_call: TRBD1
j_call: TRBJ1-1
cdr3_aa: CSASEMLGQGKNTEAFF
cdr3_nt: TGCAGTGCTAGTGAAATGTTGGGACAGGGGAAGAACACTGAAGCTTTCTTT

v_call: TRBV9
clone_size: -
d_call: -
j_call: TRBJ1-6
cdr3_aa: CASSVHPDNSNSPLHF
cdr3_nt: TGTGCCAGCAGCGTTCACCCGGACAATTCTAATTCACCCCTCCACTTT

v_call: TRBV6-5
clone_size: once
d_call: -
j_call: TRBJ2-7
cdr3_aa: CASSPDLYEQYF
cdr3_nt: TGTGCCAGCAGTCCGGACCTCTACGAGCAGTACTTC

v_call: TRBV5-4
clone_size: -
d_call: -
j_call: TRBJ1-5
cdr3_aa: CASSPGLDAGQPQHF
cdr3_nt: TGTGCCAGCAGCCCAGGCCTCGATGCTGGTCAGCCCCAGCATTTT

v_call: TRBV30
clone_size: -
d_call: TRBD1
j_call: TRBJ2-5
cdr3_aa: CASDREQETQYF
cdr3_nt: TGTGCCTCTGACAGGGAACAAGAGACCCAGTACTTC

v_call: TRBV9
clone_size: -
d_call: TRBD2
j_call: TRBJ2-5
cdr3_aa: CASSVAGTSGETQYF
cdr3_nt: TGTGCCAGCAGCGTAGCAGGGACTAGCGGGGAGACCCAGTACTTC

v_call: TRBV6-5
clone_size: once
d_call: -
j_call: TRBJ1-5
cdr3_aa: CASSTGVGNQPQHF
cdr3_nt: TGTGCCAGCAGTACCGGCGTAGGCAATCAGCCCCAGCATTTT

v_call: TRBV6-4
clone_size: -
d_call: -
j_call: TRBJ2-2
cdr3_aa: CASRRDLNTGELFF
cdr3_nt: TGTGCCAGCAGGCGGGACCTGAACACCGGGGAGCTGTTTTTT

v_call: TRBV9
clone_size: -
d_call: -
j_call: TRBJ1-5
cdr3_aa: CASSPGPNQPQHF
cdr3_nt: TGTGCCAGCAGCCCCGGCCCCAATCAGCCCCAGCATTTT

v_call: TRBV6-5
clone_size: -
d_call: -
j_call: TRBJ1-6
cdr3_aa: CASSTTGSYNSPLHF
cdr3_nt: TGTGCCAGCAGCACGACGGGCTCCTATAATTCACCCCTCCACTTT

v_call: TRBV7-7
clone_size: -
d_call: TRBD2
j_call: TRBJ2-2
cdr3_aa: CASTRGGTNTGELFF
cdr3_nt: TGTGCCAGCACTCGGGGGGGGACGAACACCGGGGAGCTGTTTTTT

v_call: TRBV29-1
clone_size: -
d_call: TRBD1
j_call: TRBJ2-7
cdr3_aa: CSVGQGVYEQYF
cdr3_nt: TGCAGCGTTGGGCAGGGGGTCTACGAGCAGTACTTC

v_call: TRBV7-9
clone_size: -
d_call: TRBD2
j_call: TRBJ2-1
cdr3_aa: CASSLSRLAGHNEQFF
cdr3_nt: TGTGCCAGCAGCTTAAGTCGGCTAGCGGGGCACAATGAGCAGTTCTTC

v_call: TRBV29-1
clone_size: -
d_call: TRBD1
j_call: TRBJ1-3
cdr3_aa: CSVEQGARGNTIYF
cdr3_nt: TGCAGCGTTGAGCAGGGGGCTCGTGGAAACACCATATATTTT

v_call: TRBV5-6
clone_size: -
d_call: -
j_call: TRBJ2-1
cdr3_aa: CASSVRGTRNEQFF
cdr3_nt: TGTGCCAGCAGCGTCCGAGGGACTCGCAATGAGCAGTTCTTC